The clone carrying this TCR beta chain was found a few times. Its target is not known. Thyroid surgery was performed in patients who had received no treatment beforehand. This sample was taken from a study of metastatic and nonmetastatic thyroid tumors. The overall study: Where malignant and benign thyroid patients were concerned, repertoires were compared across blood and tumor or nodule tissue.

The CDR3 totals 15 residues. V gave up 2 bases and J gave up 4 bases, with 16 bases separating them. Per the germline V gene, CDR1 is DFQATT and CDR2 is SNEGSKA (reference sequence). Original processing notes: Differences in CDR3 between clinicopathological groups were drawn on to build a classifier intended to discriminate distant-metastatic papillary thyroid cancer patients. TCRdb redid the clone calls on the PCR reads using MiXCR. It is TCRdb's table, rather than the study itself, that gives the V and J calls and clone size. The sample carries 40,000 to 45,000 clones, roughly 3.1% recorded once. Study-wide points: The study reportedly found significantly higher TCR beta diversity in malignant thyroid tumors than benign nodules, in blood and tumor.

The chain uses TRBV20-1 and TRBJ2-3; D could derive from TRBD1 or TRBD2 (5 bases each). The source of this sequence is a female donor with papillary thyroid cancer or a benign thyroid nodule (not recorded which). Some clones in this sample may be carry-over from other donors' samples. The sequencing sample was made of blood. The DNA of the CDR3 is TGCAGTGCTAGATCCAGAAAAGGGGAGTCAGATACGCAGTATTTT. Protein product: CSARSRKGESDTQYF.